Sequencing of this T cell receptor (beta chain) was carried out in a study of T cell responses to AZD1222 COVID-19 vaccine. Measured with immunoSEQ multiplex PCR; TCRdb has only the in-frame clones, and not every one. The sample lists 100,000 to 150,000 clones, around 93% occurring once. V trimming: 6 bases; J trimming: 5 bases; junction bases outside the gene matches: 6. This CDR3 has 13 residues. From germline, CDR1 is LNHDA and CDR2 SQIVND (reference sequence). The material was peripheral blood, obtained 28 days after the second AZD1222 dose. The source is an adult who received the AZD1222 COVID-19 vaccine. The chain uses TRBV19 and TRBJ2-5, with 7 bases identical to TRBD2. Written as DNA, the CDR3 is TGTGCCAGTAGGGCCGGGGGGATCGAGACCCAGTACTTC. Its translation: CASRAGGIETQYF.